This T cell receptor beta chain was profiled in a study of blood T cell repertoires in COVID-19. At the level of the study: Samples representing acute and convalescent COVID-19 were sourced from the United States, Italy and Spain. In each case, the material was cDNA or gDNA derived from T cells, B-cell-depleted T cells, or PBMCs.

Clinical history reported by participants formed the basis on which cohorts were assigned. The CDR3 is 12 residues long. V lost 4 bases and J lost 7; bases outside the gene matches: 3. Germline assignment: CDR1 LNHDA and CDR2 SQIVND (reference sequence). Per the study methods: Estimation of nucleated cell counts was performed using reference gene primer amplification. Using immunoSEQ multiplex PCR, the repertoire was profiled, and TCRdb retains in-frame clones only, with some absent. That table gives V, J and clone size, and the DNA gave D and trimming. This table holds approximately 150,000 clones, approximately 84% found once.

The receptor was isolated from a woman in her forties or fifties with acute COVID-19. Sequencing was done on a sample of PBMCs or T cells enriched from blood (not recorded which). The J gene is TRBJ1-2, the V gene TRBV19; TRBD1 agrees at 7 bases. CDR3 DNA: TGTGCCAGTAGTAGCCAGGGGGGTGGCTACACCTTC. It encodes CASSSQGGGYTF. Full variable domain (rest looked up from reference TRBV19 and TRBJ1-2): DGGITQSPKYLFRKEGQNVTLSCEQNLNHDAMYWYRQDPGQGLRLIYYSQIVNDFQKGDIAEGYSVSREKKESFPLTVTSAQKNPTAFYLCASSSQGGGYTFGSGTRLTVV.